One and the same sample provided the 6 T cell receptor beta chains below, sequenced in a study of naive CD8 T cells in extremely preterm neonates. TCRdb's table, derived via immunoSEQ multiplex PCR, lists solely in-frame clones and lacks some. The data hold about 4,900 clones, with 97% observed a single time. Deliveries were elective term cesareans at roughly 35-43 weeks, with no labor or membrane rupture. Sequencing was done on a sample of naive CD8+ T cells from cord blood. These receptors all stem from a newborn in good health.

V usage is TRBV2 and J usage is TRBJ2-2, with D perhaps matching TRBD2 (6 bases). The CDR3 loop spans 13 amino acids. Deletions cut 7 bases from V and 6 bases from J, with 12 bases between. The germline V gene encodes CDR1 SNHLY and CDR2 FYNNEI. In nucleotides, the CDR3 is TGTGCCAGCACCAATGGGGGGTCCGGGGAGCTGTTTTTT. Translated: CASTNGGSGELFF.

J is TRBJ1-1 and V is TRBV19; the D is unclear. The CDR3 sequence is 12 residues long. CDR1 LNHDA and CDR2 SQIVND come from the germline V gene (reference sequence). Trimming removed 3 bases at V and 4 bases at J, with 6 bases between. The CDR3 loop is CASSIGSTEAFF. The DNA of the CDR3 is TGTGCCAGTAGTATCGGGTCCACTGAAGCTTTCTTT.

The genes are TRBV7-9 and TRBJ2-7; D is ambiguous. CDR1 is SEHNR and CDR2 is FQNEAQ in the germline V gene (reference sequence). Between the trimmed V and J ends, which lost 7 bases and 2 bases, there was a span of 12 bases. The CDR3 spans 13 residues. The chain's CDR3 is CASTPGVAYEQYF. CDR3 bases: TGTGCCAGCACCCCAGGCGTAGCCTACGAGCAGTACTTC.

V gene TRBV6-5 combines with J gene TRBJ2-3; a possible D gene is TRBD1 (6 bases). Germline CDR1 MNHEY, CDR2 SVGAGI. V lost 4 bases to trimming and J lost 2 bases, with 10 bases between them. This CDR3 is 14 amino acids long. The CDR3 bases are TGTGCCAGCAGTTTTTGGGACAACACAGATACGCAGTATTTT. This gives the protein CASSFWDNTDTQYF.

The genes are TRBV7-9 and TRBJ2-7; tentative D call: TRBD1 (5 bases). Looked up from germline, CDR1 is SEHNR and CDR2 is FQNEAQ (reference sequence). CDR3 length: 13 amino acids. Trimming cost V 8 bases and J 3 bases, with 14 bases left between them. The CDR3 coding sequence is TGTGCCAGCCGTCCCGACAGATACTACGAGCAGTACTTC. Its protein is CASRPDRYYEQYF.

The CDR3 reads CASQVLAGSSYEQYF. CDR3 DNA sequence: TGTGCCAGTCAGGTACTAGCGGGGAGCTCCTACGAGCAGTACTTC. The J gene is TRBJ2-7, the V gene TRBV27; the match to TRBD2 covers 10 bases. This CDR3 region has 15 residues. Germline V gives CDR1 MNHEY, CDR2 SMNVEV (reference sequence). The J segment lost 0 bases and the V segment lost 9 bases, leaving 8 bases of the junction unmatched.